The clone carrying this T cell receptor beta chain has ten or more counts. Its antigen is currently unknown. CDR3 length: 15 residues. After removal of 2 bases from V and 3 bases from J, the junction contained 4 bases not matched to a gene. CDR1 and CDR2 from the germline V gene are GTSNPN and SVGIG (reference sequence). This entry is derived from a study of Graves' ophthalmopathy and Graves' hyperthyroidism. General study points: Forecasting of ophthalmopathy progression by the model achieved almost 71% sensitivity and more than 72% specificity. Ophthalmopathy versus stable hyperthyroidism: 13-signature model gave about 87% sensitivity, 75% to 82% specificity. Most clonotypes expanded in thyroid above 0.001 frequency were present in blood too.

Someone took the PBMCs out of about 10 ml of fresh peripheral blood. Researchers took RNA transcripts and amplified TCR beta CDR3 regions from them. Scientists carried out first-round RT-PCR using HTBI primers and then a second-round multiplex PCR. TCRdb independently ran MiXCR on the multiplex PCR reads; one entry per CDR3 protein. Of approximately 330,000 distinct CDR3 sequences in the sample, roughly 16% were seen once. The rearrangement joins TRBV30 to TRBJ2-6, with 7 bases that match TRBD1. The specimen was peripheral blood. This receptor was obtained from an adult man with Graves' ophthalmopathy. Here the CDR3 DNA reads TGTGCCTGGAGTTTTAGGGGGCTTGGGGCCAACGTCCTGACTTTC. It encodes CAWSFRGLGANVLTF.